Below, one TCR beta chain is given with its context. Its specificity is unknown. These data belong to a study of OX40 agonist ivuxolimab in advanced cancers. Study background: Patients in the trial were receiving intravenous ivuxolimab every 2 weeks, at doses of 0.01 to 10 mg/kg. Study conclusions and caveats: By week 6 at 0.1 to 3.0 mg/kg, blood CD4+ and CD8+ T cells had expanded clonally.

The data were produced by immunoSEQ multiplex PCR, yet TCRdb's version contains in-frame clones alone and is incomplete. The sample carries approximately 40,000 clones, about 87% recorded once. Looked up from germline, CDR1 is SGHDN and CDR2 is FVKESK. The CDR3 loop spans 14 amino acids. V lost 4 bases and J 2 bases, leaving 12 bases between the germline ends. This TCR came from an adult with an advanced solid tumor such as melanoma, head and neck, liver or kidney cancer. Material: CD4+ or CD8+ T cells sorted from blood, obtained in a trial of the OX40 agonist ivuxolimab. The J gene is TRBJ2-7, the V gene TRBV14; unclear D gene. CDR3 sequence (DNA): TGTGCCAGCAGCCTCGACGGGTGGACCTACGAGCAGTACTTC. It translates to CASSLDGWTYEQYF.